The rows below give T cell receptor beta chains drawn from one sample of a study of beta chain features in type 1 diabetes. Repertoires were generated with immunoSEQ multiplex PCR, while TCRdb's copy carries only in-frame clones and drops some. The sample yields 100,000 to 150,000 clones, 15% to 20% seen once. Material for sequencing was central memory CD4+ T cells from blood. The receptors here all came from a young man with type 1 diabetes. Each CDR3 is given with its conserved first and last residue. The order of the fields is V gene, clone size, D gene, J gene, CDR3 protein, CDR3 DNA. A D gene is named only where the DNA matches it firmly. Size values are once, few and many counts, or a class for expanded clones, and some rows have none.

TRBV29-1	few	TRBD1	TRBJ1-1	CSVAGTGLLEAFF	TGCAGCGTCGCCGGGACAGGGCTACTAGAAGCTTTCTTT
TRBV30	few	NA	TRBJ1-6	CAWSVPGTSLHF	TGTGCCTGGAGTGTCCCCGGTACCTCCCTCCACTTT
TRBV9	NA	NA	TRBJ1-1	CASSVEGTNTEAFF	TGTGCCAGCAGCGTAGAAGGCACCAACACTGAAGCTTTCTTT
TRBV14	NA	TRBD2	TRBJ2-3	CASSRISGGNTDTQYF	TGTGCCAGCAGCAGAATTAGCGGGGGAAACACAGATACGCAGTATTTT
TRBV7-9	few	TRBD2	TRBJ2-1	CASSSRTSGRAVYNEQFF	TGTGCCAGCAGCTCCCGGACTAGCGGGAGGGCAGTCTACAATGAGCAGTTCTTC
TRBV20-1	NA	NA	TRBJ2-5	CSARGSETQYF	TGCAGTGCTAGGGGGTCGGAGACCCAGTACTTC
TRBV29-1	NA	TRBD1	TRBJ2-1	CSVAVQGAQNEQFF	TGCAGCGTTGCGGTCCAGGGGGCGCAAAATGAGCAGTTCTTC
TRBV7-9	NA	NA	TRBJ1-2	CASSLGRFIYGYTF	TGTGCCAGCAGCTTAGGCAGGTTTATCTATGGCTACACCTTC
TRBV20-1	NA	NA	TRBJ2-7	CSLQRAYEQYF	TGCTCGTTACAGAGGGCCTACGAGCAGTACTTC
TRBV27	NA	NA	TRBJ2-7	CASRQGIPPYEQYF	TGTGCCAGCAGACAGGGAATTCCCCCCTACGAGCAGTACTTC
TRBV7-9	NA	NA	TRBJ2-5	CASSLNSAYGETQYF	TGTGCCAGCAGCTTAAATAGTGCGTATGGAGAGACCCAGTACTTC
TRBV5-4	NA	TRBD2	TRBJ2-5	CAAHGSSGSLETQYF	TGTGCCGCCCACGGAAGTAGCGGGAGTTTGGAGACCCAGTACTTC
TRBV19	many	NA	TRBJ1-2	CASGLGRSYGYTF	TGTGCCAGCGGGTTAGGGCGAAGCTATGGCTACACCTTC
TRBV27	many	NA	TRBJ2-1	CASSLKGLGYEQFF	TGTGCCAGCAGTTTGAAGGGGCTAGGGTATGAGCAGTTCTTC
TRBV6-1	NA	NA	TRBJ1-2	CASSGPQGVYGYTF	TGTGCCAGCAGTGGCCCCCAGGGAGTCTATGGCTACACCTTC
TRBV28	few	TRBD1	TRBJ2-5	CASSLTLGQTQETQYF	TGTGCCAGCAGTTTGACCCTGGGACAGACCCAAGAGACCCAGTACTTC
TRBV2	few	NA	TRBJ2-5	CASTWTGGETQYF	TGTGCCAGCACCTGGACTGGTGGGGAGACCCAGTACTTC
TRBV7-2	few	NA	TRBJ1-2	CASSPTGNYGYTF	TGTGCCAGCAGCCCGACAGGCAACTATGGCTACACCTTC
TRBV10-3	NA	NA	TRBJ2-3	CAIMGGHGESTDTQYF	TGTGCCATCATGGGGGGACACGGAGAGAGCACAGATACGCAGTATTTT
TRBV23-1	NA	NA	TRBJ1-4	CASSRGEKLFF	TGCGCCAGCAGTCGGGGGGAAAAACTGTTTTTT
TRBV27	NA	NA	TRBJ2-3	CASSPMGFSDTQYF	TGTGCCAGCAGCCCCATGGGGTTCTCAGATACGCAGTATTTT
TRBV5-6	many	TRBD1	TRBJ2-7	CASSFGQGRYEQYF	TGTGCCAGCAGCTTCGGACAGGGGAGGTACGAGCAGTACTTC
TRBV5-8	NA	NA	TRBJ1-2	CASSLSTGSFYGYTF	TGTGCCAGCAGCTTGTCTACAGGGAGTTTCTATGGCTACACCTTC
TRBV2	NA	NA	TRBJ2-3	CATSGLEKSTDTQYF	TGTGCCACTTCGGGGTTAGAGAAGAGCACAGATACGCAGTATTTT
TRBV18	large	NA	TRBJ2-7	CASSPAQRYEQYF	TGTGCCAGCTCACCGGCGCAGCGTTACGAGCAGTACTTC
TRBV7-7	NA	NA	TRBJ2-5	CASSLGLGKETQYF	TGTGCTAGCAGCCTGGGGCTTGGGAAAGAGACCCAGTACTTC
TRBV6-6	NA	NA	TRBJ2-5	CASSYSFREIGETQYF	TGTGCCAGCAGTTACTCTTTCCGGGAGATTGGTGAGACCCAGTACTTC
TRBV4-2	NA	NA	TRBJ1-5	CASSPMFLPGRYSNQPQHF	TGTGCCAGCAGCCCGATGTTTCTTCCGGGACGGTATAGCAATCAGCCCCAGCATTTT
TRBV30	NA	TRBD2	TRBJ2-3	CASTPGAGGTDTQYF	TGTGCCTCCACCCCCGGGGCGGGAGGCACAGATACGCAGTATTTT
TRBV2	NA	TRBD1	TRBJ2-2	CASRAPGGTGELFF	TGTGCCAGCAGGGCCCCAGGGGGCACCGGGGAGCTGTTTTTT
TRBV9	NA	NA	TRBJ1-6	CASSSDIGSPLHF	TGTGCCAGCAGCTCCGATATCGGGTCACCCCTCCACTTT
TRBV9	NA	NA	TRBJ1-1	CASSPTGTLNTEAFF	TGTGCCAGCAGCCCAACAGGGACACTAAACACTGAAGCTTTCTTT
TRBV27	NA	NA	TRBJ2-1	CASSSGARNEQFF	TGTGCCAGCAGCTCAGGGGCCCGCAATGAGCAGTTCTTC
TRBV11-2	NA	NA	TRBJ2-6	CASRSPRGGSGANVLTF	TGTGCCAGCCGGAGTCCCCGGGGCGGCTCTGGGGCCAACGTCCTGACTTTC
TRBV7-3	few	NA	TRBJ2-7	CASSLGSGLPLQQYF	TGTGCCAGCAGCTTAGGGTCCGGACTGCCCTTGCAGCAGTACTTC
TRBV5-6	NA	NA	TRBJ2-7	CASSLAGFYEQYF	TGTGCCAGCAGCTTGGCGGGGTTTTACGAGCAGTACTTC
TRBV5-1	many	NA	TRBJ2-3	CASSLVPDTQYF	TGCGCCAGCAGCTTGGTTCCGGATACGCAGTATTTT
TRBV27	once	NA	TRBJ1-1	CASSLFLNTEAFF	TGTGCCAGCAGTTTGTTTTTGAACACTGAAGCTTTCTTT
TRBV30	many	NA	TRBJ1-1	CAWNGEGRAFF	TGTGCCTGGAATGGGGAGGGGCGAGCTTTCTTT
TRBV5-1	few	NA	TRBJ1-4	CASSLRDGNEKLFF	TGCGCCAGCAGCCTCCGGGACGGCAATGAAAAACTGTTTTTT
TRBV1	NA	NA	TRBJ2-1	CTSLGPDPEQFF	TGCACCAGCTTGGGACCCGACCCTGAGCAGTTCTTC
TRBV7-9	many	TRBD1	TRBJ1-1	CASSLVVRGQEAFF	TGTGCCAGCAGCTTAGTGGTTAGGGGACAGGAAGCTTTCTTT
TRBV18	NA	TRBD1	TRBJ1-1	CASSPDRGPQPPFF	TGTGCCAGCTCACCCGACAGGGGCCCTCAACCCCCTTTCTTT
TRBV6-5	NA	TRBD1	TRBJ1-5	CASGQDSNQPQHF	TGTGCCAGCGGACAGGACAGCAATCAGCCCCAGCATTTT
TRBV28	NA	NA	TRBJ2-7	CASSLQAYEQYF	TGTGCCAGCAGCCTCCAGGCCTACGAGCAGTACTTC
TRBV2	NA	NA	TRBJ1-5	CASSDTGLAQPQHF	TGTGCCAGCAGTGACACAGGACTGGCCCAGCCCCAGCATTTT
TRBV11-1	NA	NA	TRBJ2-2	CASTSTGELFF	TGTGCCAGCACAAGCACCGGGGAGCTGTTTTTT
TRBV5-1	NA	TRBD1	TRBJ1-5	CASSFTGGGNQPQHF	TGCGCCAGCAGCTTTACAGGGGGTGGCAATCAGCCCCAGCATTTT
TRBV30	NA	NA	TRBJ2-1	CAWTSSGPTVYNEQFF	TGTGCCTGGACCTCCTCGGGACCGACGGTCTACAATGAGCAGTTCTTC